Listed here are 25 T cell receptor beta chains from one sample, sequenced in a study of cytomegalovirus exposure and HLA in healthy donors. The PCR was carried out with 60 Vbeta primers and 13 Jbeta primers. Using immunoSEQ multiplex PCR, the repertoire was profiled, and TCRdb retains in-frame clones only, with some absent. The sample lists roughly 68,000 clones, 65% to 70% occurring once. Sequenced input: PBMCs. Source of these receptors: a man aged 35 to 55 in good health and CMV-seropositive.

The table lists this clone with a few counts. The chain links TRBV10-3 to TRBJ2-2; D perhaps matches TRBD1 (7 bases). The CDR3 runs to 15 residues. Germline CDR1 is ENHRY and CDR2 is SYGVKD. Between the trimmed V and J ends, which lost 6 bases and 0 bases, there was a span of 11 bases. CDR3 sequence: CAIRGGGSNTGELFF. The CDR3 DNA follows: TGTGCCATCAGAGGAGGGGGCTCGAACACCGGGGAGCTGTTTTTT.

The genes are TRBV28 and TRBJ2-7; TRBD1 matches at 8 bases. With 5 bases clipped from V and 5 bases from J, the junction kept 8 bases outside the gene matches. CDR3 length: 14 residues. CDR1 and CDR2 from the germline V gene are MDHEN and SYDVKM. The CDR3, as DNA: TGTGCCAGCAGTCCTCGGACAGGGTTAAACGAGCAGTACTTC. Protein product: CASSPRTGLNEQYF.

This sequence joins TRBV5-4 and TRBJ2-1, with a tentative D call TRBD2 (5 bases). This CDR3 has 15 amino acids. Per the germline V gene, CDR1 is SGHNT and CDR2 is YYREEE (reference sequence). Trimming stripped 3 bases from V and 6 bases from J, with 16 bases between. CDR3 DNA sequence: TGTGCCAGCAGCTCCGATGAGACCCGGGGCAATGAGCAGTTCTTC. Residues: CASSSDETRGNEQFF.

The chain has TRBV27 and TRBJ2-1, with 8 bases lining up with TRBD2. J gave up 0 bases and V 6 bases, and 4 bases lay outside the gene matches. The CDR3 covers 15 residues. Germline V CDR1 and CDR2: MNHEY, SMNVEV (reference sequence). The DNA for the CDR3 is TGTGCCAGCAGAAAGAGCGGGGGCTCCTACAATGAGCAGTTCTTC. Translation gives CASRKSGGSYNEQFF.

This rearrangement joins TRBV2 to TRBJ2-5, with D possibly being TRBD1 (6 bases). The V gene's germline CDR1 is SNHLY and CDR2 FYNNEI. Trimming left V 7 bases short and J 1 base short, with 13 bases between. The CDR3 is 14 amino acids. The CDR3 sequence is CASIPDRIQETQYF. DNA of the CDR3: TGTGCCAGCATCCCGGACAGAATCCAAGAGACCCAGTACTTC. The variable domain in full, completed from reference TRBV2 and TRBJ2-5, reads EPEVTQTPSHQVTQMGQEVILRCVPISNHLYFYWYRQILGQKVEFLVSFYNNEISEKSEIFDDQFSVERPDGSNFTLKIRSTKLEDSAMYFCASIPDRIQETQYFGPGTRLLVL.

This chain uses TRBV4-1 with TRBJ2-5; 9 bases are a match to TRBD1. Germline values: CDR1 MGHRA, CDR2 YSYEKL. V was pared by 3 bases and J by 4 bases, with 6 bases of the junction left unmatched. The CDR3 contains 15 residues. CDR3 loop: CASSHLDRGAETQYF. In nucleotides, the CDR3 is TGCGCCAGCAGCCATTTGGACAGGGGTGCAGAGACCCAGTACTTC.

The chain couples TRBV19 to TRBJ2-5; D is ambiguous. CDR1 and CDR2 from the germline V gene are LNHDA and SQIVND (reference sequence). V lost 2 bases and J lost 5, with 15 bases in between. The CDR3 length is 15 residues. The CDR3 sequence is CASSIPGLGLETQYF. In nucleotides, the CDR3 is TGTGCCAGTAGTATACCCGGCCTGGGCTTGGAGACCCAGTACTTC.

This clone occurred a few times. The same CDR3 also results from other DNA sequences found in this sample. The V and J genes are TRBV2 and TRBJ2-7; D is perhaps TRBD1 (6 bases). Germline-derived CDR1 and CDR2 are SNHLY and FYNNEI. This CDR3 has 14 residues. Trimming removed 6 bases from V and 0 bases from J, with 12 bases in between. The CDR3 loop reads CASSRPDSSYEQYF. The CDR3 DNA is TGTGCCAGCAGCCGACCGGACAGCTCCTACGAGCAGTACTTC.

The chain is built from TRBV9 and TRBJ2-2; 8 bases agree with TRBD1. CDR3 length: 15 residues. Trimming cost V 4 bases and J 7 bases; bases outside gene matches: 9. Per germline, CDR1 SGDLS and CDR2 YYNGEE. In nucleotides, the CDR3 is TGTGCCAGCAGCCCACGGACAGGGTCAAGCGGGGAGCTGTTTTTT. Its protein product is CASSPRTGSSGELFF. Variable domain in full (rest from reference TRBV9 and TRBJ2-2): DSGVTQTPKHLITATGQRVTLRCSPRSGDLSVYWYQQSLDQGLQFLIQYYNGEERAKGNILERFSAQQFPDLHSELNLSSLELGDSALYFCASSPRTGSSGELFFGEGSRLTVL.

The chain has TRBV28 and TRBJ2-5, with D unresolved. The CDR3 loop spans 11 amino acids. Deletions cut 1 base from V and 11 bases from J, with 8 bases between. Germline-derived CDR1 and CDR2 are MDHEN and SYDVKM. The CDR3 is CASSLSSEQYF. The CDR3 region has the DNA TGTGCCAGCAGTTTATCTAGTGAGCAGTACTTC. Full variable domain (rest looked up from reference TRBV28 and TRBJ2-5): DVKVTQSSRYLVKRTGEKVFLECVQDMDHENMFWYRQDPGLGLRLIYFSYDVKMKEKGDIPEGYSVSREKKERFSLILESASTNQTSMYLCASSLSSEQYFGPGTRLLVL.

As DNA, the CDR3 is TGTGCCAGCAGCCCGGCGGGGGGGGGCTCCGAGCAGTACTTC. Protein sequence: CASSPAGGGSEQYF. The chain has TRBV7-8 and TRBJ2-7; 9 nucleotides line up with TRBD2. The length of the CDR3 is 14 residues. Trimming cost V 5 bases and J 6 bases; bases outside gene matches: 8. CDR1 is SGHVS and CDR2 is FQNEAQ in the germline V gene.

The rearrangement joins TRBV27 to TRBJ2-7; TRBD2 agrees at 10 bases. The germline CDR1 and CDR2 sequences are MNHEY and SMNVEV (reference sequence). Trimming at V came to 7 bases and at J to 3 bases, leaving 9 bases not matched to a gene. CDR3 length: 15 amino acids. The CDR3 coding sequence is TGTGCCAGCAATTCAGCCGGACTAGCGGACTACGAGCAGTACTTC. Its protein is CASNSAGLADYEQYF.

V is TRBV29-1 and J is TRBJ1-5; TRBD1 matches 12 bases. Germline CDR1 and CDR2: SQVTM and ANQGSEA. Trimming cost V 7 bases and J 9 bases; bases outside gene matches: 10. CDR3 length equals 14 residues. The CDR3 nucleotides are TGCAGCGCGACGGGACAGGGGGCCGGGGGGCCCCAGCATTTT. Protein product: CSATGQGAGGPQHF. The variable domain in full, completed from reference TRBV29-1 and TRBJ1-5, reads SAVISQKPSRDICQRGTSLTIQCQVDSQVTMMFWYRQQPGQSLTLIATANQGSEATYESGFVIDKFPISRPNLTFSTLTVSNMSPEDSSIYLCSATGQGAGGPQHFGDGTRLSIL.

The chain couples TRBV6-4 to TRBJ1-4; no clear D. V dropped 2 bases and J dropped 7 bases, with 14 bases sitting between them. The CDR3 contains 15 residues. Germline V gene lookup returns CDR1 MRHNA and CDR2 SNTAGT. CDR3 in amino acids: CASSDQGSAGEKLFF. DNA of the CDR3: TGTGCCAGCAGTGACCAAGGGAGCGCGGGTGAAAAACTGTTTTTT.

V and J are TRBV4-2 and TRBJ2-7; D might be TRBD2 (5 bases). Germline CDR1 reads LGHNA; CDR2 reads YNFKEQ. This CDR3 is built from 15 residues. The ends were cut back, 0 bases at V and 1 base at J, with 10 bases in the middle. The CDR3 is CASSQDLPGSYEQYF. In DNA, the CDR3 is TGTGCCAGCAGCCAAGATCTCCCGGGGTCCTACGAGCAGTACTTC.

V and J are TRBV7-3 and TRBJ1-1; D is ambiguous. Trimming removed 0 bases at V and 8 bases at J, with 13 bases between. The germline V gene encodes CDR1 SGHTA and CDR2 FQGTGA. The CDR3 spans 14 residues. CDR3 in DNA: TGTGCCAGCAGCTTAACTGGGGAGGAAAGCGAAGCTTTCTTT. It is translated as CASSLTGEESEAFF.

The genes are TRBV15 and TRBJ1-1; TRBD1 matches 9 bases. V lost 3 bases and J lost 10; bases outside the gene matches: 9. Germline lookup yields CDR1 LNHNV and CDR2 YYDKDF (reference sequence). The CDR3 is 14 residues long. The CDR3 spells CATSRGDRVSSAFF. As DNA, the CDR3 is TGTGCCACCAGCAGGGGGGACAGGGTAAGCTCAGCTTTCTTT.

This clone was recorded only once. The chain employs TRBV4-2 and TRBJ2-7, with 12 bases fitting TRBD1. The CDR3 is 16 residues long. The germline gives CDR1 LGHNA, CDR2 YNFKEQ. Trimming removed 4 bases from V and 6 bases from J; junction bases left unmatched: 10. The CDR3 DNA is TGTGCCAGCAGCCGGACCTTGGGACAGGGGGCCCTCGAGCAGTACTTC. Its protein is CASSRTLGQGALEQYF.

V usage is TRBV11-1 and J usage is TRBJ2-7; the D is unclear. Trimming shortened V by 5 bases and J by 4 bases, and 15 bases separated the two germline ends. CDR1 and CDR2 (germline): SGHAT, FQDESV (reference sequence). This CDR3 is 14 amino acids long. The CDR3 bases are TGTGCCAGCAGCCTAACGTCAGTCGGGTACGAGCAGTACTTC. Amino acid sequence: CASSLTSVGYEQYF.

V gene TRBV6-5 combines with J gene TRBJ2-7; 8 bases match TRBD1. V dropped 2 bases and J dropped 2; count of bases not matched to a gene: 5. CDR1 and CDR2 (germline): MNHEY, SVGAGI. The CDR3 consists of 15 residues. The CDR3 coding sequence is TGTGCCAGCAGTTACGGACAGGGAGGAACCTACGAGCAGTACTTC. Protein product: CASSYGQGGTYEQYF.

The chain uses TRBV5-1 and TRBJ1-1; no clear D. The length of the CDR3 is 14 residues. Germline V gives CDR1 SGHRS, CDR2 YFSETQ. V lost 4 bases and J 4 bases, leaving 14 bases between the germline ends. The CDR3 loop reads CASSPSGSGTEAFF. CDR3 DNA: TGCGCCAGCAGCCCAAGCGGCAGTGGCACTGAAGCTTTCTTT.

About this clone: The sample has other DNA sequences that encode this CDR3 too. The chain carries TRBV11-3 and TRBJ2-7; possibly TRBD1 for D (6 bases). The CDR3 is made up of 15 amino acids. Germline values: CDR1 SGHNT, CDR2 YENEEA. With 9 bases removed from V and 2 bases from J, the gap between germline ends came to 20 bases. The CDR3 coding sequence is TGTGCCAGTAGCCAGAGGCGGAAGGGGGCCTACGAGCAGTACTTC. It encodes CASSQRRKGAYEQYF. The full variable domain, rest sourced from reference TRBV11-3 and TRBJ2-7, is EAGVVQSPRYKIIEKKQPVAFWCNPISGHNTLYWYLQNLGQGPELLIRYENEEAVDDSQLPKDRFSAERLKGVDSTLKIQPAELGDSAVYLCASSQRRKGAYEQYFGPGTRLTVT.

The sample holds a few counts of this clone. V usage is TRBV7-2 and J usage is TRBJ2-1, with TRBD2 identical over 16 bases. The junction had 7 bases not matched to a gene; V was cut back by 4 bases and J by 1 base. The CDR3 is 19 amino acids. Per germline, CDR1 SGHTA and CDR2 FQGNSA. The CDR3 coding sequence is TGTGCCAGCAGCTCACCTCCGGGACTAGCGGGGGGGTCCTACAATGAGCAGTTCTTC. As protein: CASSSPPGLAGGSYNEQFF. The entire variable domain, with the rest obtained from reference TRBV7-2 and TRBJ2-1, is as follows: GAGVSQSPSNKVTEKGKDVELRCDPISGHTALYWYRQSLGQGLEFLIYFQGNSAPDKSGLPSDRFSAERTGGSVSTLTIQRTQQEDSAVYLCASSSPPGLAGGSYNEQFFGPGTRLTVL.

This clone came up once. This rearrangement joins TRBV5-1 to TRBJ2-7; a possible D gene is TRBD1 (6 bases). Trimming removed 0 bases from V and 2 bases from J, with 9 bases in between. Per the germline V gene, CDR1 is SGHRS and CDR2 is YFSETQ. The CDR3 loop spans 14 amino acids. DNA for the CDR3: TGCGCCAGCAGCTTGGGACAGGAGACCTACGAGCAGTACTTC. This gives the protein CASSLGQETYEQYF.

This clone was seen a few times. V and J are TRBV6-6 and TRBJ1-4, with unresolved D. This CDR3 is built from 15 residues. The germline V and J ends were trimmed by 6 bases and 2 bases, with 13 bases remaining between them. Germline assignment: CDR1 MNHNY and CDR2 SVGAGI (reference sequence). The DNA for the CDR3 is TGTGCCAGCAGCGACGGAGGTGGTACTAATGAAAAACTGTTTTTT. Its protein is CASSDGGGTNEKLFF.